This entry features one T cell receptor (beta chain) sequence. The target of this receptor is not known. Qualities for individual bases were not recorded, and no much larger clone is one base off. For repertoire sequencing, the TCR beta CDR3 regions were amplified from RNA transcripts. The first round of RT-PCR was done with HTBI primers and the Qiagen OneStep RT-PCR kit, and was followed by a second round of multiplex PCR, then size selection and purification. Libraries were sequenced paired-end with 100 bp reads on an Illumina HiSeq2000. On the study's bioinformatics: SOAPnuke was used to process the reads, removing any read that contained adapters or uncalled bases, had a mean Phred below 15, or lacked an exact match to the constant primer or identifier. COPE v1.2.5 was used to merge the high-quality paired reads. Each unique nucleotide sequence was treated as a clonotype, and MiTCR v1.1 was used to align the clonotypes to the IMGT TRB V, D and J references. The analysis was limited to V-J combinations with a frequency above 0.0001, which together covered 99.2% of the repertoires. For each V-J combination, a TCR clonal expansion and chaos score was defined as the ratio of F50 clonal expansion to chaos observed in the TCRdist matrix. Welch's t-statistics and random forest were used to narrow the features down to around 13 V-J combinations, which were then fed into a naive Bayes classifier. The similarity between thyroid and blood repertoires was quantified using the Morisita-Horn index. TCRdb redid the processing of the public reads, applying fastp at Q25 and MiXCR, and retained in-frame beta chains. CDR3 protein duplicates are merged, each entry listing the most common genes and DNA. The V and J calls reflect TCRdb's pipeline rather than the authors' work. Present in this sample are almost 750,000 distinct CDR3 sequences, 40% of which were seen just once. Jointly, the top ten make up about 40% of the sample.

The CDR3 runs 15 amino acids, cysteine and phenylalanine included. Only the CDR3 DNA stays, 45 bases, in frame from base 1. V loses 4 bases, J loses 0 bases, and the germline ends lie 9 bases apart. The germline V gene gives CDR1 as SGHAT and CDR2 as FQNNGV. Ophthalmopathy patients had moderately to severely active disease, Clinical Activity Score of at least 3, NOSPECS grade of at least 4, and disease duration under 3 months. Anyone with other autoimmune diseases, uncontrolled infections, pregnancy or lactation was excluded from the study. Diagnosis was based on clinical symptoms, serum thyroxine, TRAb, thyroid ultrasound and orbital computed tomography. Using Ficoll-Paque density gradient centrifugation, PBMCs were isolated from less than 13 ml of fresh peripheral blood. Trizol reagent was used to extract the total RNA, and its quality was then checked on an Agilent 2100 Bioanalyzer. This specimen comes from a study of Graves' ophthalmopathy and Graves' hyperthyroidism listed by TCRdb under 2018. Regarding the complete study: Peripheral blood was collected at initial diagnosis, before any treatment. TCR beta repertoire signatures were used to distinguish Graves' ophthalmopathy from Graves' hyperthyroidism and to predict progression to ophthalmopathy. In over 5 hyperthyroidism patients, the T-cell repertoire of thyroid tissue was compared with the T-cell repertoire of blood. After sampling, hyperthyroidism patients received methimazole starting at 30 mg daily, and ophthalmopathy patients received high-dose intravenous methylprednisolone. To explore V-J signatures distinguishing ophthalmopathy from hyperthyroidism, a discovery set of around 100 patients (around 44 ophthalmopathy, 55 to 60 stable hyperthyroidism) was enrolled. The independent validation cohort included 18 to 20 hyperthyroidism patients plus 17 patients who later progressed from hyperthyroidism to ophthalmopathy. In total, 135 blood samples were TCR-sequenced: around 42 ophthalmopathy, some 75 hyperthyroidism and about 17 hyperthyroidism-to-ophthalmopathy patients. General conclusions and limits of the study: No statistical method was used to set the sample size in advance, and the investigators knew which group each participant was assigned to. Among expanded thyroid clonotypes with frequency above 0.001, most also showed up in blood, which suggests that blood repertoires may reflect the thyroid immune response. In cross-validation, the 13-signature model distinguished ophthalmopathy from stable hyperthyroidism with 85% to 90% sensitivity and around 81% specificity, and in the test set the corresponding values were about 80% and 75%. In validation, the model predicted ophthalmopathy progression with over 60% sensitivity and approximately 72% specificity; more than ten predicted patients were CT-confirmed with GO in a median of around 6.5 months.

The source is an adult man with Graves' ophthalmopathy. The chain joins TRBV11-2 to TRBJ2-2, with the D assignment possibly TRBD1 or TRBD2, given 5 matching bases for each. Sequenced sample: peripheral blood. The CDR3 here reads CASSSSGPNTGELFF. The DNA is as follows: TGTGCCAGCAGCTCATCGGGACCGAACACCGGGGAGCTGTTTTTT.